This passage covers 27 T cell receptor beta chains from one sample sequenced in a study of blood T cell repertoires in COVID-19 (dated by TCRdb to the early 2020s). The receptor library was made with the immunoSEQ multiplex PCR assay. TCRdb provides this immuneACCESS table in a form limited to in-frame rearrangements. Some clones are lacking; in checked studies, under half of them reflect an unresolved V gene, and why the rest are absent is not known. In all, the sample holds about 170,000 clones, and roughly 85% of those were seen once. Clones ranked in the top ten supply about 3% of the sample. Sequences were obtained from peripheral blood. The receptors originated from a human donor with acute or convalescent COVID-19. The donor label of this sample is uncertain.

The chain employs TRBV2 and TRBJ1-3, with D hard to call. Trimming shortened V by 8 bases and J by 4 bases, and 15 bases separated the two germline ends. CDR1 SNHLY and CDR2 FYNNEI come from the germline V gene. The CDR3 sequence is 14 residues long. CDR3 in amino acids: CASERVMQGNTIYF. CDR3 DNA sequence: TGTGCCAGCGAGAGGGTCATGCAGGGAAACACCATATATTTT. The variable domain in full, with the rest retrieved from reference TRBV2 and TRBJ1-3, is EPEVTQTPSHQVTQMGQEVILRCVPISNHLYFYWYRQILGQKVEFLVSFYNNEISEKSEIFDDQFSVERPDGSNFTLKIRSTKLEDSAMYFCASERVMQGNTIYFGEGSWLTVV.

The chain joins TRBV2 to TRBJ2-1, with TRBD2 matching 13 bases. The germline CDR1 and CDR2 sequences are SNHLY and FYNNEI. Trimming cost V 6 bases and J 9 bases; bases outside gene matches: 11. CDR3 length: 16 amino acids. The CDR3 spells CASRALAGGSKGEQFF. The CDR3 DNA sequence: TGTGCCAGCAGGGCACTAGCGGGGGGGTCGAAGGGTGAGCAGTTCTTC.

A word on this clone: Within the sample, other DNA sequences also encode this same CDR3. This chain joins TRBV4-1 and TRBJ2-1; the D gene is possibly TRBD1 (5 bases). CDR3 length equals 17 residues. The ends were cut back, 4 bases at V and 2 bases at J, with 18 bases in the middle. Germline CDR1 reads MGHRA; CDR2 reads YSYEKL. The CDR3 DNA sequence: TGCGCCAGCAGCCGAGGCGACAGCTCCTGGACCTACAATGAGCAGTTCTTC. The encoded protein is CASSRGDSSWTYNEQFF.

The chain couples TRBV4-1 to TRBJ1-4, with 7 bases identical to TRBD1. This CDR3 is built from 14 residues. Germline CDR1 MGHRA, CDR2 YSYEKL. The V gene end was trimmed by 2 bases and the J gene end by 8 bases; junction bases not matched to a gene: 5. The CDR3 reads CASSQTGTVEKLFF. Written as DNA, the CDR3 is TGCGCCAGCAGCCAAACCGGGACAGTCGAAAAACTGTTTTTT.

The chain joins TRBV24-1 to TRBJ2-5; the match to TRBD1 covers 11 bases. The CDR3 extends over 15 amino acids. J lost 4 bases, V lost 9 bases, and 9 bases had no gene match. Per germline, CDR1 KGHDR and CDR2 SFDVKD. The CDR3, as DNA: TGTGCCACCGGAGGTCTCGGGACAGGGGGAGAGACCCAGTACTTC. It encodes CATGGLGTGGETQYF.

The V and J genes are TRBV24-1 and TRBJ1-2; D not certain. V was shortened by 9 bases and J by 2 bases, with 9 bases between the two germline ends. The V gene's germline CDR1 is KGHDR and CDR2 SFDVKD. The CDR3 consists of 12 residues. The CDR3: CATATLNYGYTF. In DNA, the CDR3 is TGTGCCACCGCCACACTAAACTATGGCTACACCTTC.

This clone was seen a few times. The CDR3 DNA sequence: TGTGCCACCAGTGATTTATACCTAAACTATGGCTACACCTTC. This sequence encodes CATSDLYLNYGYTF. The chain is built from TRBV24-1 and TRBJ1-2, with D unresolved. From germline, CDR1 is KGHDR and CDR2 SFDVKD. Deletions cut 1 base from V and 2 bases from J, with 7 bases between. The CDR3 totals 14 residues.

This clone was observed a single time. The chain carries TRBV2 and TRBJ2-1, with 9 bases that match TRBD2. The V and J ends lost 6 bases and 1 base, in that order; junction bases with no gene match: 7. Germline assignment: CDR1 SNHLY and CDR2 FYNNEI. This CDR3 region has 16 residues. This CDR3 is CASRLAGGRSYNEQFF. CDR3 in DNA: TGTGCCAGCAGACTTGCGGGGGGGCGATCCTACAATGAGCAGTTCTTC.

CDR3 amino acids: CASSTQAGGVNTGELFF. CDR3 in DNA: TGTGCCAGTAGTACCCAGGCAGGGGGAGTCAACACCGGGGAGCTGTTTTTT. The chain combines TRBV19 with TRBJ2-2; TRBD1 matches 7 bases. Germline lookup yields CDR1 LNHDA and CDR2 SQIVND (reference sequence). Trimming cost V 4 bases and J 2 bases; bases outside gene matches: 10. This CDR3 is built from 17 residues.

This clone was recorded once. The CDR3 loop is CASSRRMITYEQYF. For the CDR3, the DNA is TGTGCCAGCAGTCGCAGGATGATCACCTACGAGCAGTACTTC. The chain couples TRBV28 to TRBJ2-7; D is undetermined. The germline CDR1 and CDR2 sequences are MDHEN and SYDVKM. The CDR3 loop spans 14 amino acids. V dropped 5 bases and J dropped 2 bases, with 13 bases sitting between them.

V is TRBV2 and J is TRBJ1-6; D unresolved. Germline-derived CDR1 and CDR2 are SNHLY and FYNNEI. The ends were cut back, 7 bases at V and 5 bases at J, with 15 bases in the middle. The CDR3 has 15 residues. The CDR3 spells CASNPQRQNNSPLHF. CDR3 in DNA: TGTGCCAGCAACCCCCAGCGGCAGAATAATTCACCCCTCCACTTT.

V usage is TRBV28 and J usage is TRBJ1-2; 7 nucleotides line up with TRBD1. The CDR3 covers 13 residues. The J segment lost 7 bases and the V segment lost 5 bases, leaving 7 bases of the junction unmatched. CDR1 is MDHEN and CDR2 is SYDVKM in the germline V gene. CDR3 nucleotide sequence: TGTGCCAGCAGTCCACAGGGGTTCGGTGGCTACACCTTC. Protein product: CASSPQGFGGYTF.

The chain has TRBV15 and TRBJ1-5; tentative D call: TRBD1 (6 bases). Germline V gene data show CDR1 as LNHNV and CDR2 as YYDKDF (reference sequence). The CDR3 length is 16 residues. The V end lost 0 bases, the J end lost 2 bases, and 11 bases lay between the germline ends. The CDR3 region has the DNA TGTGCCACCAGCAGAGATCTTGGACAGCGCAATCAGCCCCAGCATTTT. This codes for CATSRDLGQRNQPQHF.

In this sample, this clone turned up once. This chain uses TRBV28 with TRBJ1-4; D not resolved. Trimming cost V 10 bases and J 5 bases, with 11 bases left between them. The length of the CDR3 is 12 residues. In germline, CDR1 is MDHEN, CDR2 SYDVKM. The CDR3 is CATGGINEKLFF. For the CDR3, the DNA is TGTGCCACTGGAGGTATAAATGAAAAACTGTTTTTT.

The DNA of the CDR3 is TGCGCCAGCAGCCCCCGGGCGGGGCCGTCGTACGAGCAGTACTTC. Amino acid sequence: CASSPRAGPSYEQYF. The chain is built from TRBV5-1 and TRBJ2-7; D possibly corresponds to TRBD2 (6 bases). This CDR3 contains 15 residues. The germline V and J ends were trimmed by 4 bases and 4 bases, with 18 bases remaining between them. Germline assignment: CDR1 SGHRS and CDR2 YFSETQ.

The V gene is TRBV19, the J gene TRBJ1-1; D uncertain. The germline V gene encodes CDR1 LNHDA and CDR2 SQIVND (reference sequence). The CDR3 is made up of 13 amino acids. Trimming shortened V by 3 bases and J by 3 bases, and 8 bases separated the two germline ends. The CDR3 protein is CASSIRRDTEAFF. The CDR3 nucleotides read TGTGCCAGTAGTATTCGGCGGGACACTGAAGCTTTCTTT.

This chain uses TRBV3-1 (or the pseudogene TRBV3-2) with TRBJ2-1; TRBD2 matches at 13 bases. The germline CDR1 and CDR2 sequences are LGHDT and YNNKEL (reference sequence). The V and J ends lost 1 base and 4 bases, in that order; junction bases with no gene match: 4. CDR3 size: 17 residues. The CDR3 coding sequence is TGTGCCAGCAGCCAAGGGACTAGCGGGGGACTATACAATGAGCAGTTCTTC. It yields the protein CASSQGTSGGLYNEQFF.

CDR3 DNA: TGTGCCAGCAGCGGATCCGGGACAGACAACTATGGCTACACCTTC. This translates into CASSGSGTDNYGYTF. This chain connects TRBV11-3 to TRBJ1-2; 7 bases are a match to TRBD1. Looked up from germline, CDR1 is SGHNT and CDR2 is YENEEA. The CDR3 is 15 amino acids. Trimming took 5 bases from V and 2 from J; bases not matched to a gene: 8. Full variable domain (outside the CDR3, taken from reference TRBV11-3 and TRBJ1-2): EAGVVQSPRYKIIEKKQPVAFWCNPISGHNTLYWYLQNLGQGPELLIRYENEEAVDDSQLPKDRFSAERLKGVDSTLKIQPAELGDSAVYLCASSGSGTDNYGYTFGSGTRLTVV.

The chain carries TRBV6-5 and TRBJ1-2; D perhaps matches TRBD1 (5 bases). In germline, CDR1 is MNHEY, CDR2 SVGAGI. The germline V and J ends were trimmed by 0 bases and 5 bases, with 13 bases remaining between them. CDR3 length equals 15 residues. The CDR3 DNA reads as TGTGCCAGCAGTTACTCGAAGGGGCTCGGGTATGGCTACACCTTC. This sequence encodes CASSYSKGLGYGYTF.

V gene TRBV24-1 combines with J gene TRBJ2-5; D possibly corresponds to TRBD2 (6 bases). Trimming took off 5 bases at V and 7 bases at J, with 16 bases between the two ends. Germline lookup yields CDR1 KGHDR and CDR2 SFDVKD. CDR3 length equals 14 residues. CDR3 loop: CATSAPGTARTQYF. In DNA, the CDR3 is TGTGCCACCAGTGCCCCCGGGACTGCACGGACCCAGTACTTC.

V usage is TRBV29-1 and J usage is TRBJ2-4, with D possibly matching TRBD1 (5 bases). Trimming took off 7 bases at V and 0 bases at J, with 10 bases between the two ends. The CDR3 has 13 residues. Per germline, CDR1 SQVTM and CDR2 ANQGSEA. The CDR3 reads CSARDRAKNIQYF. CDR3 DNA sequence: TGCAGCGCTCGCGACAGAGCCAAAAACATTCAGTACTTC.

V gene TRBV27 combines with J gene TRBJ2-1, with 16 bases lining up with TRBD2. The CDR3 is 18 amino acids. J was trimmed by 6 bases and V by 5 bases; bases with no gene match: 10. Germline assignment: CDR1 MNHEY and CDR2 SMNVEV (reference sequence). The CDR3 bases are TGTGCCAGCAGTCCCACCGGGACTAGCGGGGGGGCGGTCAATGAGCAGTTCTTC. As protein: CASSPTGTSGGAVNEQFF.

This clone was recorded only once. This chain joins TRBV18 and TRBJ1-2, with D hard to call. This CDR3 contains 15 residues. V was pared by 4 bases and J by 6 bases, with 18 bases between. Germline V CDR1 and CDR2: KGHSH, LQKENI. This CDR3 is CASSLKASGRDGYTF. CDR3 sequence (DNA): TGTGCCAGCTCACTAAAAGCCTCAGGTCGTGATGGCTACACCTTC.

This clone has a single count. The chain has TRBV7-8 and TRBJ2-1, with a tentative D call TRBD1 (6 bases). This CDR3 has 13 amino acids. Germline lookup yields CDR1 SGHVS and CDR2 FQNEAQ. Trimming left V 0 bases short and J 10 bases short, with 10 bases between. For the CDR3, the DNA is TGTGCCAGCAGCTTAGCTCAGGGGCCCGAGCAGTTCTTC. It yields the protein CASSLAQGPEQFF.

The chain employs TRBV10-3 and TRBJ2-1; 8 nucleotides match TRBD2. Germline CDR1 reads ENHRY; CDR2 reads SYGVKD. With 6 bases clipped from V and 6 bases from J, the junction kept 7 bases outside the gene matches. The CDR3 runs to 14 residues. CDR3 in amino acids: CAISPRTSFNEQFF. The DNA of the CDR3 is TGTGCCATCAGCCCCAGGACTAGCTTCAATGAGCAGTTCTTC.

V gene TRBV5-1 combines with J gene TRBJ1-5, with D uncertain. Germline-derived CDR1 and CDR2 are SGHRS and YFSETQ. V lost 0 bases and J 1 base, leaving 5 bases between the germline ends. This CDR3 comprises 14 residues. CDR3 in DNA: TGCGCCAGCAGCTTGGACAGAAGCAATCAGCCCCAGCATTTT. This gives the protein CASSLDRSNQPQHF.

The chain uses TRBV6-5 and TRBJ1-5; no clear D. The CDR3 contains 11 residues. Trimming stripped 6 bases from V and 12 bases from J, with 12 bases between. CDR1 is MNHEY, CDR2 SVGAGI, per germline. For the CDR3, the DNA is TGTGCCAGCAGGACTGAAGGTAACCAGCATTTT. Amino acid sequence: CASRTEGNQHF.